This T cell receptor (beta chain) is from a study of spatial heterogeneity in lung cancer. Study context: TCR and UMI combinations that were unique each appeared, on average, more than ten times in raw reads.

There are many counts of this clonotype. At one boundary the junction diverges from the germline segment, which might be a read error. Germline V CDR1 and CDR2: SSHAT, FNYEAQ (reference sequence). The CDR3 extends over 14 amino acids. Indicated time point: sample taken at primary tumor resection. The donors were 65 to 85 patients with non-small cell lung cancer that was early-stage and untreated. No cells were sorted before sequencing. The whole RNA sequenced was extracted from tumor, nontumor lung or frozen PBMC. TCRdb re-called the 5' RACE reads with MiXCR, one entry per CDR3 protein. The profile shows several thousand distinct CDR3 sequences, less than 20% of them singletons.

Specimen: normal lung tissue next to the tumor, collected at surgery. This chain connects TRBV7-7 to TRBJ2-3; no definite D call. The clonotype comes from a male donor with early-stage non-small cell lung cancer. CDR3 in amino acids: CASSLGGLADTQYF. The CDR3 DNA reads as TGTGCTAGCAGCTTAGGTGGGCTGGCAGATACGCAGTATTTT.